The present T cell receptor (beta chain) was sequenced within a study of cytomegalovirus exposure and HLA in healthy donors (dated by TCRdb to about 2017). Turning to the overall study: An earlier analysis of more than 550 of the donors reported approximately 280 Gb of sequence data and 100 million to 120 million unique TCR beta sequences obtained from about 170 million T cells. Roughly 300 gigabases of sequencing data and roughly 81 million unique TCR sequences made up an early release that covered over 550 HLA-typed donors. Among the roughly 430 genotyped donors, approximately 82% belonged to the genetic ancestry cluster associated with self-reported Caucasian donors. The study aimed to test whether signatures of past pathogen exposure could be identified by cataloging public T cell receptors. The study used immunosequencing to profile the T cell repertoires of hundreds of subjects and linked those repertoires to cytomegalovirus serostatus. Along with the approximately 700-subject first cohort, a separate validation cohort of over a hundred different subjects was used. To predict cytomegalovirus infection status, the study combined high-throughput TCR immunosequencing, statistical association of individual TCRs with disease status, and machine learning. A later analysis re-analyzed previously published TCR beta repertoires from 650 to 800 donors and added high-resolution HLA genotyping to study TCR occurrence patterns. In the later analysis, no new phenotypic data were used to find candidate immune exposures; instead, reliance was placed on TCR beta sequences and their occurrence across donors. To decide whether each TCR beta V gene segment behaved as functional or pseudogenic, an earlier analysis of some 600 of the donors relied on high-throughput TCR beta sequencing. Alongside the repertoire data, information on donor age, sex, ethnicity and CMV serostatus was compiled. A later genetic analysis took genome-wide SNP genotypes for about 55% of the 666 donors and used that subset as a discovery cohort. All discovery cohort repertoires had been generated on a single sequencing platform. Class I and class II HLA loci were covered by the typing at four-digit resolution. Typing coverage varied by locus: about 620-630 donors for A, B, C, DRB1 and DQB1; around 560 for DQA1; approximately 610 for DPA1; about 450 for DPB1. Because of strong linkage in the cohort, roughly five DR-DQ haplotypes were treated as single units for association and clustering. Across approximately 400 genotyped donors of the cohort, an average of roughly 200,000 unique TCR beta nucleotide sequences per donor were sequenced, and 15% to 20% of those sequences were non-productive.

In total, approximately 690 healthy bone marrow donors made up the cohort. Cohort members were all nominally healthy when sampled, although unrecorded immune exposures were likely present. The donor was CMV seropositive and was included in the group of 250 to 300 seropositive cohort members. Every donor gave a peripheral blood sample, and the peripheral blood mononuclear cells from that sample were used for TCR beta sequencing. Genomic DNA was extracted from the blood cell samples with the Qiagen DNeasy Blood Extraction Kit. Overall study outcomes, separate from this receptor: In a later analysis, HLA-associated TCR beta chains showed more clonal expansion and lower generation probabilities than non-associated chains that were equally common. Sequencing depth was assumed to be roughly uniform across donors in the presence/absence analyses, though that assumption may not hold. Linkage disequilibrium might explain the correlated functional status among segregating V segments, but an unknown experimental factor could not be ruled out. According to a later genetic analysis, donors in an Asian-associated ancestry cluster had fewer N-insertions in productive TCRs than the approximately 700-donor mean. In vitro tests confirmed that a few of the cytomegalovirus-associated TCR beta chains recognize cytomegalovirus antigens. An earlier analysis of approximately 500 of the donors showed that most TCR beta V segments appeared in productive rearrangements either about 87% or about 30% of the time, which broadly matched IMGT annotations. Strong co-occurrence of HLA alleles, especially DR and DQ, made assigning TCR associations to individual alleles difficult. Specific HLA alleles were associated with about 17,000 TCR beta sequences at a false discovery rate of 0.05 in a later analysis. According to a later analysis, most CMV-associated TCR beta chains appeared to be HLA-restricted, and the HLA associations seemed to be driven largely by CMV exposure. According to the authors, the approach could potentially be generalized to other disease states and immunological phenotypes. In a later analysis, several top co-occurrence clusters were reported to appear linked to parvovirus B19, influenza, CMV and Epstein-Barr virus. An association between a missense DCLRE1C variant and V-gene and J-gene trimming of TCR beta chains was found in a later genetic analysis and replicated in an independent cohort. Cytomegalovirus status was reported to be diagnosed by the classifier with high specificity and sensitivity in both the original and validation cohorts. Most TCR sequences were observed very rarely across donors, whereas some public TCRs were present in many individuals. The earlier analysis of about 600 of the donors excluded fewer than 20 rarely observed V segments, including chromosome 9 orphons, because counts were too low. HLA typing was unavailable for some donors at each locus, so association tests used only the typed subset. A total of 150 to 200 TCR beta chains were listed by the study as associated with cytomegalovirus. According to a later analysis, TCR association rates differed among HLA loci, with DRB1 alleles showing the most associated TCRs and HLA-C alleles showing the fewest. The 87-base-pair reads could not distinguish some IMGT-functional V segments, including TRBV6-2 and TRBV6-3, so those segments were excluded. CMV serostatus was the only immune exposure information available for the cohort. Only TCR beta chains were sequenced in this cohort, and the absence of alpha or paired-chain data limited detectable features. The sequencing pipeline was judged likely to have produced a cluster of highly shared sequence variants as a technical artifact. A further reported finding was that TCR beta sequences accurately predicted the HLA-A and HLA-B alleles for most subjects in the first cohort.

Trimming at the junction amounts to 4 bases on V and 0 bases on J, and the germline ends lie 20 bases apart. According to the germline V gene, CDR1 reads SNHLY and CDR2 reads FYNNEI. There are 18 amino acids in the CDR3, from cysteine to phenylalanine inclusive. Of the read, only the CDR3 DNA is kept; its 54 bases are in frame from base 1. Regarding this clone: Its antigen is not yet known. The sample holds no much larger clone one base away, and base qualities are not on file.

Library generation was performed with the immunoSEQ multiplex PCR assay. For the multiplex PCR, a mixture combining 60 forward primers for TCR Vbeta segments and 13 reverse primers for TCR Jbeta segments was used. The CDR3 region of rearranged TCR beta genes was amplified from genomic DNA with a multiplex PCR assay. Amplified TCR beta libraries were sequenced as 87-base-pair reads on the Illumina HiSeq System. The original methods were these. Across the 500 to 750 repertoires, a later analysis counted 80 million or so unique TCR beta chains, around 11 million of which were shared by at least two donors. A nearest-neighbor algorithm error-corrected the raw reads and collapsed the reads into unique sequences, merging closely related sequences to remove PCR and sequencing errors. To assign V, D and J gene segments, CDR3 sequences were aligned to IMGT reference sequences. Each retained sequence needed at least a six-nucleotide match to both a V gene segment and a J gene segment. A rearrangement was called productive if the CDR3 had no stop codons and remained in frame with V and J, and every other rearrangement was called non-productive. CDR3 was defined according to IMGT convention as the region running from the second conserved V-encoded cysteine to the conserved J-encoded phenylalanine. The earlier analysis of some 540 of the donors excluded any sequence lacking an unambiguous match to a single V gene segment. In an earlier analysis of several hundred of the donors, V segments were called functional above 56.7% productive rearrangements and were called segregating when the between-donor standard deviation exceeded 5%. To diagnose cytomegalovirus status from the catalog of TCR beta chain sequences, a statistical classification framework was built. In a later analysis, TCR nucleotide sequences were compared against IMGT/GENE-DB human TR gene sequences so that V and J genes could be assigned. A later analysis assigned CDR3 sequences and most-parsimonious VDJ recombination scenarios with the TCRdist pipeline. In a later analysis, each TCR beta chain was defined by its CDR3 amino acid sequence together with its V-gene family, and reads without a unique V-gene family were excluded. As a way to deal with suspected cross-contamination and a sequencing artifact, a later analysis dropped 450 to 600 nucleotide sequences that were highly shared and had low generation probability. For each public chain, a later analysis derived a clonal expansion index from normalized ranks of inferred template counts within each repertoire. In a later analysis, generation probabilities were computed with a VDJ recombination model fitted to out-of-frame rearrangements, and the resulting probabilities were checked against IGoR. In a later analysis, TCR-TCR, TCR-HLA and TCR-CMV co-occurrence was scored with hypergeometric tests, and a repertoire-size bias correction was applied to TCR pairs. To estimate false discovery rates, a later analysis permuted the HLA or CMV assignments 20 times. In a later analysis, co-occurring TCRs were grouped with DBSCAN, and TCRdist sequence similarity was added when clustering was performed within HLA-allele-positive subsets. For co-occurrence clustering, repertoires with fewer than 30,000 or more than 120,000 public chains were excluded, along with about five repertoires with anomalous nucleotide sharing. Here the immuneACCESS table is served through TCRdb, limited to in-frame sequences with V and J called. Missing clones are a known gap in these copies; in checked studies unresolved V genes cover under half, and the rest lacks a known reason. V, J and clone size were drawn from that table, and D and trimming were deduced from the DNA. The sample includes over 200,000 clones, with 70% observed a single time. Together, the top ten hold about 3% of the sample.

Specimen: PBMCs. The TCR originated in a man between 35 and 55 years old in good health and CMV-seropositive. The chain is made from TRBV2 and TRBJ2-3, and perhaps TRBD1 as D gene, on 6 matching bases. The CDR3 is CASSGTGFLSSSTDTQYF. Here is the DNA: TGTGCCAGCAGTGGTACAGGGTTTCTAAGTTCTAGCACAGATACGCAGTATTTT.